Shown below are 8 T cell receptor beta chains from a single sample sequenced in a study of T cells after yellow fever vaccination. A single record per CDR3 protein comes from TCRdb applying MiXCR to the 5' RACE reads. The table shows approximately 550,000 distinct CDR3 sequences, with about a fifth occurring only once. Sequences were derived from PBMCs, sampled 15 days after the yellow fever booster vaccination. The receptors shown here come from a man between 25 and 39 years old who received the YFV17D yellow fever vaccine.

The chain uses TRBV12-3 or TRBV12-4 and TRBJ2-2, with D maybe TRBD1 (9 bases). The CDR3 sequence is 18 residues long. Trimming left V 5 bases short and J 3 bases short, with 22 bases between. In nucleotides, the CDR3 is TGTGCCAGCAGTCCCGCTTATAGCGGGACAGGGTACACCGGGGAGCTGTTTTTT. Translation: CASSPAYSGTGYTGELFF.

Written as DNA, the CDR3 is TGCAGTGCTACCAGACCGGGACAGGGTGACACAGATACGCAGTATTTT. Translation gives CSATRPGQGDTDTQYF. The chain combines TRBV20-1 with TRBJ2-3, with TRBD1 matching over 9 bases. Germline V gives CDR1 DFQATT, CDR2 SNEGSKA (reference sequence). Losses at the gene ends were 4 bases for V and 2 bases for J; bases not matched to a gene: 10. CDR3 length equals 16 residues.

V gene TRBV7-2 combines with J gene TRBJ1-2, with a possible D match to TRBD1 (5 bases). V shed 8 bases and J shed 4 bases, with 11 bases lying between them. CDR1 is SGHTA and CDR2 is FQGNSA in the germline V gene. This CDR3 contains 12 residues. The DNA for the CDR3 is TGTGCCAGCTGGGGACTGAGCTATGGCTACACCTTC. Encoded protein: CASWGLSYGYTF.

This clonotype was observed a few times. This chain joins TRBV12-3 or TRBV12-4 and TRBJ2-3; D is undetermined. The CDR3 runs to 15 residues. Trimming left V 4 bases short and J 1 base short, with 12 bases between. CDR3 nucleotides: TGTGCCAGCAGTTCGGGCTCCTTTGGCACAGATACGCAGTATTTT. Its protein is CASSSGSFGTDTQYF.

In its sample, this clonotype was seen a few times. The rearrangement uses TRBV4-2 and TRBJ2-1; a weak D match, TRBD2 (6 bases). The CDR3 runs 16 residues. Trimming removed 0 bases at V and 2 bases at J, with 11 bases between. Germline CDR1 reads LGHNA; CDR2 reads YNFKEQ. CDR3 nucleotides: TGTGCCAGCAGCCAAGATGTGGCGGGGACCTACAATGAGCAGTTCTTC. As protein: CASSQDVAGTYNEQFF.

The V call is TRBV18, the J call TRBJ1-5; D gene uncertain. V lost 6 bases to trimming and J lost 1 base, with 10 bases between them. Germline CDR1 reads KGHSH; CDR2 reads LQKENI. This CDR3 contains 14 residues. The CDR3 region is CASSSSPSNQPQHF. The CDR3 nucleotides are TGTGCCAGCTCCTCCAGCCCCAGCAATCAGCCCCAGCATTTT.

The chain carries TRBV29-1 and TRBJ2-5; D could derive from TRBD1 or TRBD2 (6 bases each). The germline V gene has CDR1 SQVTM and CDR2 ANQGSEA. Trimming removed 7 bases at V and 4 bases at J, with 16 bases between. The CDR3 loop spans 13 amino acids. The CDR3 protein is CSAGFGGRETQYF. The CDR3 nucleotides read TGCAGCGCCGGATTTGGGGGGCGAGAGACCCAGTACTTC.

The count of this clonotype is one. V usage is TRBV5-1 and J usage is TRBJ2-7; D gene unclear. The CDR3 extends over 15 amino acids. Germline CDR1 reads SGHRS; CDR2 reads YFSETQ. Trimming pared 0 bases from V and 5 bases from J, leaving 15 bases between. As DNA, the CDR3 is TGCGCCAGCAGCTTGGCGGCAGACCGGACCCACGAGCAGTACTTC. This codes for CASSLAADRTHEQYF.